This T cell receptor (beta chain) appears in the sequencing data of a study of Ad26.COV2.S vaccination and SARS-CoV-2 variants. About the study: By the intramuscular route, Ad26.COV2.S was given once, or twice 56 days apart.

Assay used: immunoSEQ multiplex PCR; TCRdb lists only in-frame clones, some missing. The data show around 450,000 clones, roughly nine tenths seen once. V was trimmed by 5 bases and J by 0 bases, leaving 13 bases between them. Germline loops: CDR1 SNHLY, CDR2 FYNNEI. The CDR3 loop spans 15 amino acids. Indicated treatment: approximately 18 received Ad26.COV2.S at low or high dose, single or two shots; about five received placebo; per-sample allocation not given. Sampling occurred on day 63 after the first vaccine or placebo injection. This chain links TRBV2 with TRBJ1-2; D is perhaps TRBD1 (5 bases). This TCR was recovered from a person aged 18-65 years who received the Ad26.COV2.S COVID-19 vaccine or a placebo. The sample consisted of peripheral blood, taken in a trial of Ad26.COV2.S vaccine versus placebo. CDR3 protein: CASSLASGANYGYTF. The CDR3, as DNA: TGTGCCAGCAGTTTGGCCTCGGGGGCTAACTATGGCTACACCTTC.